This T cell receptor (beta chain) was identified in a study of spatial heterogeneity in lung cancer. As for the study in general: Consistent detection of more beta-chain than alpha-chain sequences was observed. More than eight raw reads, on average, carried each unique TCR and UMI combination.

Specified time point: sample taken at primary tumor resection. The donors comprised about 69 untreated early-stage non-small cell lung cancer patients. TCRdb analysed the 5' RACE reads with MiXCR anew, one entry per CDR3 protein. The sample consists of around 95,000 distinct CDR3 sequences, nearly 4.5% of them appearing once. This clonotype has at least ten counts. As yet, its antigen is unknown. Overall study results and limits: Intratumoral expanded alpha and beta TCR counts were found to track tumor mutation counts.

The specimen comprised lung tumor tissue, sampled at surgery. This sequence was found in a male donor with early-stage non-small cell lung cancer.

The CDR3 is CASRIRGTEAFF. DNA for the CDR3: TGTGCCAGCAGGATTCGTGGCACTGAAGCTTTCTTT. The V gene is TRBV28, the J gene TRBJ1-1; D gene unclear. Germline assignment: CDR1 MDHEN and CDR2 SYDVKM. The CDR3 is 12 residues long. Trimming took 6 bases from V and 4 from J, leaving 9 bases between them.